This paragraph covers one T cell receptor beta chain sequence. This clonotype was seen more than once but under ten times. It has no known antigen specificity. No much larger clone is present one base from it, and per-base qualities are unavailable. These data originate in a study of T-cell reconstitution after alpha-beta-depleted transplantation in children (TCRdb year 2016). Regarding the study in general: The study quantitatively tracked T-cell immune reconstitution after TCRalphabeta/CD19-depleted allogeneic hematopoietic cell transplantation in children using TCR repertoire profiling.

Preparation of the library involved PCR. Sequencing was carried out with an Illumina HiSeq 2500. TCR library preparation used molecular barcoding, with unique molecular identifiers applied to normalize quantification of the TCRbeta repertoire. The raw public reads went through TCRdb reprocessing: fastp at Q25, MiXCR clone calling, in-frame beta chains kept. Rows are unified per CDR3 protein, each entry keeping the most common DNA and genes. The table for this sample lists some 520,000 distinct CDR3 sequences; 30% to 35% of them were counted only once. The ten largest clones capture more than 2% of the sample. This material consisted of PBMCs from the stem cell graft donor, taken from the stem cell graft. The receptor's source is a human donor who donated a stem cell graft to a child with aplastic anemia.

The CDR3 region has the sequence CASSGPKAEAFF. In nucleotides, the sequence is TGTGCCAGCAGTGGGCCGAAGGCTGAAGCTTTCTTT. This chain joins TRBV25-1 to TRBJ1-1, with no confident D gene call. Including cysteine and phenylalanine, the CDR3 has 12 amino acids. The DNA shown is the 36-base CDR3, in frame from base 1. The germline V gene yields MGHDK for CDR1 and SYGVNS for CDR2. Between the V and J ends, shortened by 4 bases and 6 bases respectively, the junction contains 9 bases.